This entry lists 21 T cell receptor beta chains sequenced from one sample in a study of blood T cells in healthy people across ages. With a J-beta primer mix and a sample-barcoded 5' primer, a second PCR ran about 7 to 12 cycles. TCRdb fed the 5' RACE reads into MiXCR, producing one record per CDR3 protein. The sample consists of 1.6 million or so distinct CDR3 sequences, approximately 32% of them appearing once. Sequencing was done on a sample of blood. Receptors were obtained from a woman in her 30s in good health.

The genes are TRBV6-1 and TRBJ1-5; D is ambiguous. The V end was cut by 2 bases, the J end by 2 bases, with 13 bases between. The CDR3 is made up of 16 amino acids. Germline V gene sequence: CDR1 MNHNS, CDR2 SASEGT. CDR3: CASSEWAGAGNQPQHF. CDR3 DNA sequence: TGTGCCAGCAGTGAATGGGCGGGAGCAGGCAATCAGCCCCAGCATTTT.

The gene calls are TRBV7-2 and TRBJ1-3; no clear D. The CDR3 sequence is 16 residues long. Germline CDR1 and CDR2: SGHTA and FQGNSA. V was trimmed by 1 base and J by 2 bases, leaving 12 bases between them. The CDR3 sequence: CASSLDTGVPGNTIYF. The CDR3, as DNA: TGTGCCAGCAGCTTAGATACGGGAGTACCTGGAAACACCATATATTTT.

This clonotype was seen more than once but under ten times. This chain links TRBV20-1 with TRBJ2-7; D gene uncertain. The CDR3 loop spans 15 amino acids. CDR1 and CDR2 (germline): DFQATT, SNEGSKA (reference sequence). The V end lost 0 bases, the J end lost 2 bases, and 14 bases lay between the germline ends. CDR3 loop: CSARDQGPNPYEQYF. The CDR3 DNA is TGCAGTGCTAGAGATCAAGGTCCAAACCCCTACGAGCAGTACTTC.

The chain has TRBV12-3 or TRBV12-4 and TRBJ2-7; D gene uncertain. Trimming took 3 bases from V and 5 from J, leaving 8 bases between them. The CDR3 consists of 12 residues. In DNA form, the CDR3 reads TGTGCCAGCAGTTTTCCCCCCCACGAGCAGTACTTC. It is translated as CASSFPPHEQYF.

With regard to this clonotype: This may arise from a read error, as a much more abundant clone is one base away. The chain couples TRBV7-6 to TRBJ1-2; TRBD1 agrees at 11 bases. Germline loops: CDR1 SGHVS, CDR2 FNYEAQ. The CDR3 sequence is 16 residues long. V lost 1 base and J lost 2; bases outside the gene matches: 3. DNA for the CDR3: TGTGCCAGCAGCTTAGGGGGGACAGGGGGAAACTATGGCTACACCTTC. Translating gives CASSLGGTGGNYGYTF. The entire variable domain, with the rest obtained from reference TRBV7-6 and TRBJ1-2, is as follows: GAGVSQSPRYKVTKRGQDVALRCDPISGHVSLYWYRQALGQGPEFLTYFNYEAQQDKSGLPNDRFSAERPEGSISTLTIQRTEQRDSAMYRCASSLGGTGGNYGYTFGSGTRLTVV.

CDR3 protein: CASSERLDGNTDTQYF. The CDR3, as DNA: TGTGCCAGCAGTGAAAGGTTAGACGGCAACACAGATACGCAGTATTTT. This rearrangement joins TRBV25-1 to TRBJ2-3; D is unclear. Germline values: CDR1 MGHDK, CDR2 SYGVNS. This CDR3 contains 16 residues. Trimming left V 2 bases short and J 2 bases short, with 14 bases between.

This clonotype was observed a single time. For the CDR3, the DNA is TGTGCCAGCAGGGGGTCAGGGGGGACCGGGGAGCTGTTTTTT. Protein: CASRGSGGTGELFF. The genes are TRBV6-6 and TRBJ2-2; possible D gene TRBD1, 7 bases. There are 14 residues in the CDR3. Germline CDR1 MNHNY, CDR2 SVGAGI (reference sequence). V shed 6 bases and J shed 5 bases, with 13 bases lying between them.

The chain recombines TRBV6-5 with TRBJ2-7, with D possibly TRBD2 on 6 matching bases. V gave up 0 bases and J gave up 4 bases, with 7 bases separating them. This CDR3 contains 13 residues. The germline V gene has CDR1 MNHEY and CDR2 SVGAGI. CDR3 region: CASSYSGRYEQYF. As DNA, the CDR3 is TGTGCCAGCAGTTACTCAGGGAGGTACGAGCAGTACTTC.

This clonotype has more than one count but fewer than ten. The chain recombines TRBV7-9 with TRBJ1-1; tentatively, D is TRBD1 (5 bases). The CDR3 is 15 residues long. Germline V CDR1 and CDR2: SEHNR, FQNEAQ (reference sequence). Trimming stripped 1 base from V and 4 bases from J, with 13 bases between. The CDR3 DNA reads TGTGCCAGCAGCTTAGGGGGGACTCGCAGCACTGAAGCTTTCTTT. Protein product: CASSLGGTRSTEAFF.

The J gene is TRBJ1-5, the V gene TRBV7-9, with D perhaps matching TRBD1 (6 bases). Germline CDR1 and CDR2: SEHNR and FQNEAQ (reference sequence). V lost 1 base, J lost 6 bases, and 16 bases lay in between. CDR3 length equals 16 residues. This CDR3 reads CASSLGGGGIIQPQHF. The CDR3 nucleotides read TGTGCCAGCAGCTTAGGGGGAGGGGGTATTATTCAGCCCCAGCATTTT.

CDR3 in DNA: TGTGCCAGCAGTTTGAAAATCACAGATACGCAGTATTTT. It specifies CASSLKITDTQYF. The chain has TRBV6-5 and TRBJ2-3; D gene unclear. V shed 4 bases and J shed 2 bases, with 7 bases lying between them. The CDR3 length is 13 residues. Germline values: CDR1 MNHEY, CDR2 SVGAGI.

In its sample, this clonotype was seen a few times. The chain is built from TRBV20-1 and TRBJ2-3, with D unclear. Germline V gives CDR1 DFQATT, CDR2 SNEGSKA (reference sequence). The length of the CDR3 is 12 residues. CDR3 in DNA: TGCATAGCTGTGACCGGCACAGATACGCAGTATTTT. Amino acids: CIAVTGTDTQYF.

This clonotype occurred a few times. The chain employs TRBV29-1 and TRBJ2-7, with D tentatively TRBD1 (7 bases). This CDR3 contains 13 residues. Germline CDR1 is SQVTM and CDR2 is ANQGSEA. V was cut by 1 base and J by 6 bases, with 13 bases left in between. The CDR3 nucleotides are TGCAGCGTTGAAGCTAAGGAGGGGGCCGAGCAGTACTTC. It is translated as CSVEAKEGAEQYF.

V gene TRBV7-9 combines with J gene TRBJ2-1; D is perhaps TRBD1 (6 bases). V lost 6 bases to trimming and J lost 5 bases, with 26 bases between them. Germline V CDR1 and CDR2: SEHNR, FQNEAQ (reference sequence). The CDR3 consists of 18 residues. The CDR3 DNA follows: TGTGCCAGCAGTCAGACGACCGGGACACCGTTTCCGAACAATGAGCAGTTCTTC. Protein: CASSQTTGTPFPNNEQFF.

J is TRBJ2-5 and V is TRBV20-1, with 10 bases identical to TRBD2. V was pared by 4 bases and J by 2 bases, with 7 bases of the junction left unmatched. The CDR3 has 15 residues. Germline V lookup: CDR1 DFQATT, CDR2 SNEGSKA (reference sequence). In nucleotides, the CDR3 is TGCAGTGCTAAGGCTAGCGGGGGATTTCAAGAGACCCAGTACTTC. It codes for CSAKASGGFQETQYF.

This clonotype was seen at least ten times. One end of the junction varies from germline; a read error may be responsible. The chain combines TRBV5-1 with TRBJ2-7; TRBD1 matches at 8 bases. CDR3 size: 15 residues. Germline V gene lookup returns CDR1 SGHRS and CDR2 YFSETQ. The CDR3 sequence: CASSLLQGVTYEQYF. In DNA, the CDR3 is TGTGCCAGCAGTTTATTACAGGGGGTAACCTACGAGCAGTACTTC.

V and J are TRBV12-3 or TRBV12-4 and TRBJ1-2, with 7 bases identical to TRBD1. The CDR3 covers 14 residues. The junction had 9 bases not matched to a gene; V was cut back by 5 bases and J by 6 bases. The CDR3 sequence: CASSHGQVGHGYTF. DNA of the CDR3: TGTGCCAGCAGTCATGGACAGGTCGGTCATGGCTACACCTTC.

Only a few counts were recorded for this clonotype. The CDR3 nucleotides are TGTGCCAGCAGCTCTCCGGGGGGGATCTACGAGCAGTACTTC. The encoded protein is CASSSPGGIYEQYF. The gene calls are TRBV7-2 and TRBJ2-7; 8 bases align to TRBD2. CDR1 and CDR2 from the germline V gene are SGHTA and FQGNSA. This CDR3 has 14 residues. Unmatched junction bases numbered 5, after V lost 4 bases and J lost 3 bases.

CDR3 sequence reads: CASITGTANTGELFF. Here the CDR3 DNA reads TGTGCCAGCATAACCGGGACAGCCAACACCGGGGAGCTGTTTTTT. The chain combines TRBV12-3 or TRBV12-4 with TRBJ2-2; 7 nucleotides line up with TRBD1. The CDR3 covers 15 residues. V trimming: 7 bases; J trimming: 2 bases; junction bases outside the gene matches: 7.

This clonotype was picked up a small number of times. The rearrangement uses TRBV7-9 and TRBJ2-3; D possibly corresponds to TRBD1 (5 bases). The V and J ends lost 11 bases and 2 bases respectively, with 11 bases between them. This CDR3 contains 12 residues. Germline V gives CDR1 SEHNR, CDR2 FQNEAQ (reference sequence). CDR3 DNA sequence: TGTGCCTTCGACAGCCTCACAGATACGCAGTATTTT. Translation: CAFDSLTDTQYF. The variable domain in full, with the rest retrieved from reference TRBV7-9 and TRBJ2-3, is DTGVSQNPRHKITKRGQNVTFRCDPISEHNRLYWYRQTLGQGPEFLTYFQNEAQLEKSRLLSDRFSAERPKGSFSTLEIQRTEQGDSAMYLCAFDSLTDTQYFGPGTRLTVL.

In its sample, this clonotype was seen many times. The genes are TRBV9 and TRBJ2-7, with a weak D call TRBD2 (5 bases). This CDR3 has 12 residues. V was pared by 3 bases and J by 3 bases, with 7 bases between. Germline V gene lookup returns CDR1 SGDLS and CDR2 YYNGEE. Here the CDR3 reads CASSADFYEQYF. The CDR3 coding sequence is TGTGCCAGCAGCGCGGACTTCTACGAGCAGTACTTC.